Listed below are T cell receptor beta chains from one sample, sequenced in a study of cytomegalovirus exposure and HLA in healthy donors. Sequencing was performed with immunoSEQ multiplex PCR; in TCRdb, only in-frame clones are kept and a portion is missing. Of about 71,000 clones listed, roughly 67% are singletons. Sequencing input: PBMCs. The receptors were gathered from a man aged 40-49 years in good health and CMV-seropositive. Both conserved end residues are part of each CDR3. The order of the fields is J gene, clone size, V gene, D gene, CDR3 protein, CDR3 DNA. The D gene is left open where the match is weak. Not all rows give a size; the values are once, few, many and, for expanded clones, a class.

j_call: TRBJ2-3; clone_size: .; v_call: TRBV7-9; d_call: .; cdr3_aa: CASSWAQGGSTDTQYF; cdr3_nt: TGTGCCAGCAGCTGGGCGCAGGGTGGGAGCACAGATACGCAGTATTTT
j_call: TRBJ1-5; clone_size: once; v_call: TRBV10-2; d_call: .; cdr3_aa: CASSERSTNNQPQHF; cdr3_nt: TGCGCCAGCAGTGAGCGTAGTACCAACAATCAGCCCCAGCATTTT
j_call: TRBJ1-4; clone_size: few; v_call: TRBV28; d_call: TRBD1; cdr3_aa: CASSFPGQGAEKLFF; cdr3_nt: TGTGCCAGCAGTTTCCCCGGACAGGGGGCTGAAAAACTGTTTTTT
j_call: TRBJ2-3; clone_size: .; v_call: TRBV6-1; d_call: TRBD2; cdr3_aa: CASIWTSGGSDTQYF; cdr3_nt: TGTGCCAGCATTTGGACTAGCGGGGGGTCAGATACGCAGTATTTT
j_call: TRBJ2-5; clone_size: .; v_call: TRBV10-3; d_call: .; cdr3_aa: CAISPIGGWETQYF; cdr3_nt: TGTGCCATCAGCCCGATCGGGGGTTGGGAGACCCAGTACTTC
j_call: TRBJ2-7; clone_size: .; v_call: TRBV7-3; d_call: TRBD1; cdr3_aa: CASSPGTGGGYEQYF; cdr3_nt: TGTGCCAGCAGCCCAGGGACAGGGGGCGGTTACGAGCAGTACTTC
j_call: TRBJ2-1; clone_size: once; v_call: TRBV5-6; d_call: TRBD1; cdr3_aa: CASRRTGYNEQFF; cdr3_nt: TGTGCCAGCAGGAGGACAGGTTACAATGAGCAGTTCTTC
j_call: TRBJ1-4; clone_size: .; v_call: TRBV9; d_call: .; cdr3_aa: CASSVGLLGGATNEKLFF; cdr3_nt: TGTGCCAGCAGCGTAGGTCTCCTCGGGGGGGCGACTAATGAAAAACTGTTTTTT
j_call: TRBJ1-2; clone_size: .; v_call: TRBV19; d_call: .; cdr3_aa: CASSIATGLYGYTF; cdr3_nt: TGTGCCAGTAGTATAGCGACAGGTCTCTATGGCTACACCTTC
j_call: TRBJ2-5; clone_size: .; v_call: TRBV4-1; d_call: .; cdr3_aa: CASSQGGYGGETQYF; cdr3_nt: TGCGCCAGCAGCCAAGGAGGGTACGGCGGCGAGACCCAGTACTTC
j_call: TRBJ2-7; clone_size: .; v_call: TRBV10-3; d_call: .; cdr3_aa: CASQKGDTSSYEQYF; cdr3_nt: TGTGCCTCTCAAAAGGGGGACACCAGCTCCTACGAGCAGTACTTC
j_call: TRBJ2-3; clone_size: .; v_call: TRBV28; d_call: TRBD2; cdr3_aa: CASSSLTSGYLTSTDTQYF; cdr3_nt: TGTGCCAGCAGCTCTCTCACTAGCGGCTACCTGACTAGCACAGATACGCAGTATTTT
j_call: TRBJ2-2; clone_size: .; v_call: TRBV19; d_call: TRBD1; cdr3_aa: CASRIRQGANGELFF; cdr3_nt: TGTGCCAGTAGGATTCGGCAGGGGGCGAACGGGGAGCTGTTTTTT
j_call: TRBJ2-1; clone_size: .; v_call: TRBV29-1; d_call: .; cdr3_aa: CSGEVERAREQFF; cdr3_nt: TGCAGCGGGGAGGTCGAGCGGGCTCGGGAGCAGTTCTTC
j_call: TRBJ1-2; clone_size: .; v_call: TRBV7-9; d_call: .; cdr3_aa: CASSSLSTGSRGYTF; cdr3_nt: TGTGCCAGCAGCTCCCTATCGACAGGATCGCGTGGCTACACCTTC
j_call: TRBJ2-3; clone_size: .; v_call: TRBV7-8; d_call: TRBD2; cdr3_aa: CASSSLVSGSYTQYF; cdr3_nt: TGTGCCAGCAGCTCTTTGGTCAGCGGGAGTTATACGCAGTATTTT
j_call: TRBJ1-1; clone_size: .; v_call: TRBV30; d_call: .; cdr3_aa: CAWSAREGMNTEAFF; cdr3_nt: TGTGCCTGGAGTGCTAGGGAGGGGATGAACACTGAAGCTTTCTTT
j_call: TRBJ2-1; clone_size: .; v_call: TRBV28; d_call: .; cdr3_aa: CASSRGGGSYNEQFF; cdr3_nt: TGTGCCAGCAGTAGGGGGGGCGGCTCCTACAATGAGCAGTTCTTC
j_call: TRBJ1-2; clone_size: .; v_call: TRBV5-1; d_call: .; cdr3_aa: CASSFRGSNGYTF; cdr3_nt: TGCGCCAGCAGCTTTAGAGGATCAAATGGCTACACCTTC
j_call: TRBJ1-1; clone_size: .; v_call: TRBV28; d_call: .; cdr3_aa: CASSLAGNTEAFF; cdr3_nt: TGTGCCAGCAGTTTGGCGGGGAACACTGAAGCTTTCTTT
j_call: TRBJ2-7; clone_size: few; v_call: TRBV2; d_call: TRBD1; cdr3_aa: CASNPNRGSYEQYF; cdr3_nt: TGTGCCAGCAATCCAAACAGGGGCTCCTACGAGCAGTACTTC
j_call: TRBJ1-1; clone_size: .; v_call: TRBV2; d_call: .; cdr3_aa: CASSGGEGTEAFF; cdr3_nt: TGTGCCAGCAGTGGGGGGGAGGGAACTGAAGCTTTCTTT
j_call: TRBJ1-1; clone_size: .; v_call: TRBV19; d_call: .; cdr3_aa: CASSVGRSNTEAFF; cdr3_nt: TGTGCCAGTAGTGTCGGCAGGTCGAACACTGAAGCTTTCTTT
j_call: TRBJ1-1; clone_size: .; v_call: TRBV4-3; d_call: TRBD1; cdr3_aa: CASSQETGGLTEAFF; cdr3_nt: TGCGCCAGCAGCCAAGAAACAGGGGGACTCACTGAAGCTTTCTTT